This T cell receptor (beta chain) is drawn from a study of T-cell memory formation after mild COVID-19. Notes on the study in general: Clones that shrank (day 15 to 85) were balanced CD4/CD8, whereas later expanders leaned CD4+.

This clonotype has ten or more counts. Its cognate antigen is unknown. TCRdb ran MiXCR on the 5' RACE reads and lists one entry per CDR3 protein. The sample consists of more than 250,000 distinct CDR3 sequences, around 15% of them appearing once. The CDR3 is 15 residues long. Germline V gene sequence: CDR1 SNHLY, CDR2 FYNNEI. The ends were cut back, 5 bases at V and 0 bases at J, with 10 bases in the middle. V is TRBV2 and J is TRBJ2-2; TRBD1 is a possible D gene (5 bases). The clonotype comes from a man aged 18-30 years who had mild COVID-19 (a few samples of this study predate the infection). Cell type and time point are not known. The sequencing sample was made of PBMCs or a T cell subset sorted from them (not recorded which). The CDR3 protein is CASSLTEANTGELFF. The CDR3 DNA follows: TGTGCCAGCAGTCTGACAGAAGCGAACACCGGGGAGCTGTTTTTT.